This TCR beta chain was observed in a study of OX40 agonist ivuxolimab in advanced cancers. V shed 5 bases and J 2 bases; nucleotides not matched to a gene: 5. CDR1 SGHRS and CDR2 YFSETQ come from the germline V gene. The CDR3 has 14 amino acids. Sequencing was performed with immunoSEQ multiplex PCR; in TCRdb, only in-frame clones are kept and a portion is missing. The table has roughly 92,000 clones, 84% seen once; the top ten hold about 5.5%. The origin of this receptor is an adult with an advanced solid tumor such as melanoma, head and neck, liver or kidney cancer. The sample in question was CD4+ or CD8+ T cells sorted from blood, obtained in a trial of the OX40 agonist ivuxolimab. The rearrangement joins TRBV5-1 to TRBJ1-2, with 8 bases identical to TRBD1. For the CDR3, the DNA is TGCGCCAGCAGTATTCAGGGGGCAAACTATGGCTACACCTTC. The encoded protein is CASSIQGANYGYTF.